The TCR beta chain under discussion was sequenced for a study of memory CD4+ T cells and cytomegalovirus serostatus. In the study overall: Donors were healthy Belgian adults, 9 CMV seropositive and about two dozen seronegative.

In the case of this clone: Antigen unknown.

V gave up 5 bases and J gave up 0 bases; unmatched junction bases: 6. The CDR3 has 15 amino acids. The germline V gene encodes CDR1 WSHSY and CDR2 SAAADI. General observations from the study: About two fifths of the roughly 160 known CMV-associated TCRbeta sequences appeared in CD4+ memory.

The sort gate was single viable CD3+CD4+CD8-CD45RO+ cells for memory CD4+ T cells. After thawing, CD4+ T cells were positively selected. In the study's own analysis: After removing out-of-frame reads, around 2,100,000 distinct TCRbeta sequences remained. Profiling relied on immunoSEQ multiplex PCR, and the TCRdb table lists in-frame clones only, not all of them. The V and J calls and the clone size are those of that table, but D and trimming were determined from the DNA. The table has over 60,000 clones, around four fifths seen once; the top ten hold 0.88%. The specimen was memory CD4+ T cells from blood. The receptor comes from an adult in good health and CMV-seronegative. V and J are TRBV10-2 and TRBJ2-7; 8 bases map to TRBD1. CDR3 amino acids: CASSPDRGASYEQYF. CDR3 bases: TGCGCCAGCAGTCCTGACAGGGGAGCCTCCTACGAGCAGTACTTC.